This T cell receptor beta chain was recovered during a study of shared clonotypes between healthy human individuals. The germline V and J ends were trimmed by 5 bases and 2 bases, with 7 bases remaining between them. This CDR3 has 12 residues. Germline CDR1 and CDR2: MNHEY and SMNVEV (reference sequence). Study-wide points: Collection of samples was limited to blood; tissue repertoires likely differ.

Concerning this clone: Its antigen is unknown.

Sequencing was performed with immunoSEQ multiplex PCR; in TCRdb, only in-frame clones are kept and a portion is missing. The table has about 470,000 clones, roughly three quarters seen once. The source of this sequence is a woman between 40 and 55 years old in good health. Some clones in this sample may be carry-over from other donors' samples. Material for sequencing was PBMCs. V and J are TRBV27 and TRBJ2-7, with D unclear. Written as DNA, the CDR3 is TGTGCCAGCAGTCCCAACACCTACGAGCAGTACTTC. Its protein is CASSPNTYEQYF.